This TCR beta chain was profiled in a study of beta chain features in type 1 diabetes. This clone was seen a handful of times. Its matching antigen is unknown. General observations from the study: For type 1 diabetes patients, VDJ junctions showed fewer insertions and more deletions.

The germline V gene encodes CDR1 SGHRS and CDR2 YFSETQ. The CDR3 is 17 residues long. V dropped 4 bases and J dropped 5; count of bases not matched to a gene: 10. The study reverse transcribed the entire isolated RNA, so it sequenced expressed TCRB transcripts. TCRdb keeps only in-frame clones here, not all; method: immunoSEQ multiplex PCR. Among about 410,000 clones listed, approximately 15% were seen once. Material for sequencing was naive CD4+ T cells from blood. This receptor was taken from a man aged 25-45 years in good health. The genes are TRBV5-1 and TRBJ2-3; TRBD2 matches at 13 bases. CDR3 DNA: TGCGCCAGCAGCCGGCTGGGGACTAGCGGGATGATAGATACGCAGTATTTT. The encoded protein is CASSRLGTSGMIDTQYF.